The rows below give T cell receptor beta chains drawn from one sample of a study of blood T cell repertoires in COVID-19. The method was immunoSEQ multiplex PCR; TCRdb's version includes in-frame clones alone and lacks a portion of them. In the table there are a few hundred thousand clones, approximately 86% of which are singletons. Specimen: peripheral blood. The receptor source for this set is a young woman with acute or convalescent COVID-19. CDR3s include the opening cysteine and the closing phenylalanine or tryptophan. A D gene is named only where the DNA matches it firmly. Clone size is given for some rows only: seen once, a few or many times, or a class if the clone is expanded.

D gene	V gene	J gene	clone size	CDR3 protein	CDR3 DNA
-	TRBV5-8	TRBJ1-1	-	CASLGGTEAFF	TGTGCCAGCCTAGGGGGAACTGAAGCTTTCTTT
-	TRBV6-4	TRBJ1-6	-	CASSDSSPPISSPLHF	TGTGCCAGCAGTGACTCGAGCCCTCCTATTAGTTCACCCCTCCACTTT
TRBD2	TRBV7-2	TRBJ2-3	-	CASSLGGGEPNTQYF	TGTGCCAGCAGCTTAGGCGGGGGGGAACCCAATACGCAGTATTTT
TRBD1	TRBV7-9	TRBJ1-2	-	CASSATGQSVNGYTF	TGTGCCAGCAGCGCAACGGGACAGTCGGTGAATGGCTACACCTTC
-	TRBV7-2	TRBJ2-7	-	CASSLVAGLSAYEQYF	TGTGCCAGCAGCTTAGTGGCGGGACTTTCCGCCTACGAGCAGTACTTC
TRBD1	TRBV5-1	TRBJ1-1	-	CASSGGQGVGNTEAFF	TGCGCCAGCAGCGGGGGACAGGGTGTTGGGAACACTGAAGCTTTCTTT
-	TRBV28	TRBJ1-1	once	CASSFIQVLGTEAFF	TGTGCCAGCAGTTTTATCCAGGTTCTGGGCACTGAAGCTTTCTTT
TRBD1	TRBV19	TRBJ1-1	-	CASSSKDRGQLNTEAFF	TGTGCCAGTAGCTCGAAGGATAGGGGGCAGTTGAACACTGAAGCTTTCTTT
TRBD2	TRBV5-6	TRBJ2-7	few	CASSLAFTSASYEQYF	TGTGCCAGCAGCTTGGCCTTCACTAGCGCCTCCTACGAGCAGTACTTC
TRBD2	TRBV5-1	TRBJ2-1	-	CASRDGTSGFYNEQFF	TGCGCCAGCAGGGATGGGACTAGCGGATTCTACAATGAGCAGTTCTTC
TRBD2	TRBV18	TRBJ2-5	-	CASSPPGLAIGETQYF	TGTGCCAGCTCACCGCCGGGACTAGCGATAGGAGAGACCCAGTACTTC
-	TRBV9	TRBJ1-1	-	CASSVVTGMSDTEAFF	TGTGCCAGCAGCGTAGTCACAGGGATGAGTGATACTGAAGCTTTCTTT
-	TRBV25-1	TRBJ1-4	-	CASSDRLAGEKLFF	TGTGCCAGCAGTGACCGATTGGCGGGGGAAAAACTGTTTTTT
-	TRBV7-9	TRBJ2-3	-	CASSLVRGEADTQYF	TGTGCCAGCAGCTTAGTCAGGGGGGAGGCAGATACGCAGTATTTT
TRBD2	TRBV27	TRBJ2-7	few	CASRTTSGTTYEQYF	TGTGCCAGCAGAACAACTAGCGGGACTACCTACGAGCAGTACTTC
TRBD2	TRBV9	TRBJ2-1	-	CASSAQRPGLAGNEQFF	TGTGCCAGCAGCGCCCAGAGACCGGGACTAGCTGGGAATGAGCAGTTCTTC
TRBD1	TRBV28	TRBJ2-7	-	CASSLSGQGRNEQYF	TGTGCCAGCAGTTTATCCGGACAGGGAAGAAACGAGCAGTACTTC
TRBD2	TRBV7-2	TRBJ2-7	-	CASSPPGLAGAEQYF	TGTGCCAGCAGCCCCCCCGGACTAGCGGGAGCCGAGCAGTACTTC
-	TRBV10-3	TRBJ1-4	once	CAISESLATNEKLFF	TGTGCCATCAGTGAGTCTTTAGCGACTAATGAAAAACTGTTTTTT
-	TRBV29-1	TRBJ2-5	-	CSVEKTTQETQYF	TGCAGCGTTGAGAAGACTACACAAGAGACCCAGTACTTC
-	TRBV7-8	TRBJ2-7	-	CASSLWYSSYEQYF	TGTGCCAGCAGCTTATGGTACAGTTCCTACGAGCAGTACTTC
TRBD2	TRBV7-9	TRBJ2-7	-	CASSLIAGSYEQYF	TGTGCCAGCAGCTTAATAGCGGGTTCCTACGAGCAGTACTTC
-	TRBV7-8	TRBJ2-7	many	CASSLVAGSESGEQYF	TGTGCCAGCAGCTTAGTAGCCGGGTCGGAGAGTGGGGAGCAGTACTTC
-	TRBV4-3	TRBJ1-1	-	CASSQFWQNTEAFF	TGCGCCAGCAGCCAATTTTGGCAGAACACTGAAGCTTTCTTT
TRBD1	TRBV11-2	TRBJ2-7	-	CASSRDRRYEQYF	TGTGCCAGCAGCCGGGACAGACGCTACGAGCAGTACTTC
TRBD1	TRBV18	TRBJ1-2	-	CASTWTGDYGYTF	TGTGCCAGCACATGGACAGGGGACTATGGCTACACCTTC
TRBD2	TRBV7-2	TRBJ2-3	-	CASSLPMTSGRRDTQYF	TGTGCCAGCAGCTTACCTATGACTAGCGGGAGAAGAGATACGCAGTATTTT
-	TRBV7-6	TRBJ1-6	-	CASSARQDSPLHF	TGTGCCAGCAGCGCCCGACAGGATTCACCCCTCCACTTT
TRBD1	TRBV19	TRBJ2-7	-	CASSLQGTYEQYF	TGTGCCAGTAGTCTACAGGGGACCTACGAGCAGTACTTC
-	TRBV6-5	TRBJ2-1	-	CASNNILLAYEQFF	TGTGCCAGCAACAACATACTCCTAGCGTATGAGCAGTTCTTC
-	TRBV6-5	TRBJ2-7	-	CASSTSTGAYEQYF	-
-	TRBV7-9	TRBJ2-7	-	CASSLVEFGEQYF	TGTGCCAGCAGCTTAGTTGAGTTCGGCGAGCAGTACTTC
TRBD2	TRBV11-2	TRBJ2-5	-	CASSLGRGTSDQETQYF	TGTGCCAGCAGCTTAGGCCGGGGGACTAGCGATCAAGAGACCCAGTACTTC
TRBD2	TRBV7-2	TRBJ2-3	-	CASSLAVVAGTDTQYF	TGTGCCAGCAGCTTAGCAGTGGTAGCGGGAACGGATACGCAGTATTTT
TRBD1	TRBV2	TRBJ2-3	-	CASSAGGQGPGDTQYF	TGTGCCAGCAGCGCCGGCGGACAGGGGCCGGGGGATACGCAGTATTTT
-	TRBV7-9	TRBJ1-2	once	CASRGRRVDGYTF	TGTGCCAGCAGGGGGAGAAGGGTCGATGGCTACACCTTC
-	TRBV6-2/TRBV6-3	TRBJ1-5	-	CASSSPGLLRMSNQPQHF	TGTGCCAGCAGTTCACCGGGACTCCTAAGGATGAGCAATCAGCCCCAGCATTTT
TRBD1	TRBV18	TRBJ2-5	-	CASRTQGYQETQYF	TGTGCCAGCAGAACACAGGGGTACCAAGAGACCCAGTACTTC
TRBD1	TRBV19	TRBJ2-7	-	CASSIGGGGQVYEQYF	TGTGCCAGTAGTATAGGTGGTGGGGGACAGGTCTACGAGCAGTACTTC
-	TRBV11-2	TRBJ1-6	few	CASSFGEINSPLHF	TGTGCCAGCAGCTTTGGGGAGATCAATTCACCCCTCCACTTT
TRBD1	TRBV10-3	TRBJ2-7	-	CAISESQGTSSYEQYF	TGTGCCATCAGTGAGTCACAGGGGACGAGCTCCTACGAGCAGTACTTC
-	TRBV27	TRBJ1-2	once	CASSYSGSINYGYTF	TGTGCCAGCAGTTACTCAGGATCTATTAACTATGGCTACACCTTC
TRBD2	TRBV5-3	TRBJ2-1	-	CARSFPRAGALYNEQFF	TGTGCCAGAAGCTTCCCTCGCGCGGGAGCGCTCTACAATGAGCAGTTCTTC
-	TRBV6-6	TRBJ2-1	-	CASSYGGPNNEQFF	TGTGCCAGCAGTTACGGCGGGCCCAACAATGAGCAGTTCTTC
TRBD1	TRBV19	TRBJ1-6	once	CASSMLGGAGSPLHF	TGTGCCAGTAGTATGTTAGGGGGCGCGGGTTCACCCCTCCACTTT
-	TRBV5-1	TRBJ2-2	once	CASSSGLHTGELFF	TGCGCCAGCAGCTCGGGACTCCACACCGGGGAGCTGTTTTTT
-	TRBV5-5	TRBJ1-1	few	CASSLTFRARNTEAFF	TGTGCCAGCAGCTTGACTTTCAGGGCTCGGAACACTGAAGCTTTCTTT
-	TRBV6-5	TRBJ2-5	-	CASSWTVQETQYF	TGTGCCAGCAGTTGGACAGTACAAGAGACCCAGTACTTC
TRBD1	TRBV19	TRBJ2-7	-	CASSYSRTGWDEQYF	TGTGCCAGTAGTTATTCCCGGACAGGGTGGGACGAGCAGTACTTC
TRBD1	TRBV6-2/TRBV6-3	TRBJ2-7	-	CASSYQGQLVSYEQYF	TGTGCCAGCAGTTATCAGGGACAGCTAGTCTCCTACGAGCAGTACTTC
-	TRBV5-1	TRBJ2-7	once	CASSTGQSRGEQYF	TGCGCCAGCAGCACCGGACAGTCCCGAGGTGAGCAGTACTTC